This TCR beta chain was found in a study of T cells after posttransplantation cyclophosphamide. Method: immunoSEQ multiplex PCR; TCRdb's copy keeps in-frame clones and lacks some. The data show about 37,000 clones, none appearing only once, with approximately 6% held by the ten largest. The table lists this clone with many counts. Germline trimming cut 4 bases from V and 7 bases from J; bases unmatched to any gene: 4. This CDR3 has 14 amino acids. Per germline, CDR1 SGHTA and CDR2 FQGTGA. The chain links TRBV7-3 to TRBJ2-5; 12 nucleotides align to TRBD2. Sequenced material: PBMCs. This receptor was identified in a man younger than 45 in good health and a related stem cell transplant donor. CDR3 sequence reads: CASSSGLAGGTQYF. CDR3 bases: TGTGCCAGCAGCTCGGGACTAGCGGGTGGGACCCAGTACTTC.